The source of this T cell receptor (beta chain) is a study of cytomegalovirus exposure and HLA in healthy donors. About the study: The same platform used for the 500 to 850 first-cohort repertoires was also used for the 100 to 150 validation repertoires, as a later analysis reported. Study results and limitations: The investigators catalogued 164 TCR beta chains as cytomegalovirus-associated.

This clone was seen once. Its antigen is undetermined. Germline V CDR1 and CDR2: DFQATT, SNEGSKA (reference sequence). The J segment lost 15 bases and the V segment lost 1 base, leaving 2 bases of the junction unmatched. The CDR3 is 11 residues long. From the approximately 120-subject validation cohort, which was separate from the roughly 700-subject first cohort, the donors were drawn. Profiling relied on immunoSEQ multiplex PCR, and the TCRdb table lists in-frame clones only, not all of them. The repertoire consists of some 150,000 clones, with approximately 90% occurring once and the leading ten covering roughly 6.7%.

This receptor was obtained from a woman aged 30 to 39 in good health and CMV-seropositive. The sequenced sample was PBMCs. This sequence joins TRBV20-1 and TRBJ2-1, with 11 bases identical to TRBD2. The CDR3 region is CSARVLAGVFF. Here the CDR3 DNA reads TGCAGTGCTAGAGTACTAGCGGGAGTGTTCTTC.